These T cell receptor beta chains were read from a single sample in a study of blood T cell repertoires in COVID-19. Libraries were prepared by immunoSEQ multiplex PCR; TCRdb keeps only in-frame clonotypes and omits some of them. The profile shows under 450,000 clones, more than 70% of them singletons. Material for sequencing was PBMCs or T cells enriched from blood (not recorded which). Receptor source: a man aged 25 to 45 who had recovered from COVID-19. Each CDR3 is given with its conserved first and last residue. A D gene is named only where the DNA matches it firmly.

D,J,V,DNA,CDR3
TRBD1,TRBJ2-1,TRBV7-9,TGTGCCAGCAGCAGGGGACAGGGGGCAAGGAATGAGCAGTTCTTC,CASSRGQGARNEQFF
TRBD1,TRBJ1-2,TRBV4-1,TGCGCCAGCAGCCATCCGGGACAGGGGGAAGGTGGCTACACCTTC,CASSHPGQGEGGYTF
-,TRBJ1-1,TRBV7-2,TGTGCCAGCAGCTTCCTGGGGGGAAGGAGCACTGAAGCTTTCTTT,CASSFLGGRSTEAFF
-,TRBJ2-7,TRBV28,TGTGCCAGCAGTTTAGGACCGGGACACCTACTAGACGAGCAGTACTTC,CASSLGPGHLLDEQYF
TRBD1,TRBJ1-1,TRBV18,TGTGCCAGCTCGGACGGCCGACAGGGGAACACTGAAGCTTTCTTT,CASSDGRQGNTEAFF
-,TRBJ1-6,TRBV18,TGTGCCAGCTCACCAGCGGTAAATTCACCCCTCCACTTT,CASSPAVNSPLHF
TRBD2,TRBJ2-3,TRBV5-5,TGTGCCAGCAGCTTGAGACTAGCGGGGATCCCAGATACGCAGTATTTT,CASSLRLAGIPDTQYF
-,TRBJ1-5,TRBV19,TGTGCCAGTAGTATAGTCCCAGGGTGGGATCAGCCCCAGCATTTT,CASSIVPGWDQPQHF
-,TRBJ2-7,TRBV10-3,TGTGCCATCAGTGAGTATAGTGGTCGCCAGCAGTACTTC,CAISEYSGRQQYF
-,TRBJ1-1,TRBV9,TGTGCCAGCAGCCCCCCGAGGGGGAGGGTTACTGAAGCTTTCTTT,CASSPPRGRVTEAFF
TRBD2,TRBJ2-1,TRBV6-5,TGTGCCAGCAGTTACGCGGGAGACTACAATGAGCAGTTCTTC,CASSYAGDYNEQFF
-,TRBJ1-1,TRBV2,TGTGCCAGCAGTGACGTCAGGGTGACGCCTGAAGCTTTCTTT,CASSDVRVTPEAFF
-,TRBJ1-1,TRBV6-1,TGTGCCAGCAGTGAGGGCCCCCTGGGGAGGTCTGAAGCTTTCTTT,CASSEGPLGRSEAFF
TRBD1,TRBJ1-5,TRBV3-1/TRBV3-2,TGTGCCAGCAGCCAAGGGGGGACAGGCAATCAGCCCCAGCATTTT,CASSQGGTGNQPQHF
-,TRBJ1-6,TRBV20-1,TGCAGTGCTAGTTCGGGGGTAAATTCACCCCTCCACTTT,CSASSGVNSPLHF